These 27 T cell receptor beta chains were all obtained from the same sample, sequenced in a study of blood T cells in healthy people across ages. For the second PCR, which ran for about 7 to 12 cycles, a sample-barcoded 5' primer and a J-beta primer mix were used. TCRdb re-called the 5' RACE reads with MiXCR, one entry per CDR3 protein. The data contain about 1,000,000 distinct CDR3 sequences, around 45% of them singletons. Sequences were obtained from blood. All receptors come from a woman aged 55-69 years in good health.

The J gene is TRBJ2-5, the V gene TRBV6-6, with D unresolved. The CDR3 is 11 amino acids. CDR1 and CDR2 (germline): MNHNY, SVGAGI (reference sequence). V gave up 2 bases and J gave up 11 bases, with 9 bases separating them. Here the CDR3 DNA reads TGTGCCAGCAGTTACCTGGTTGAGCAGTACTTC. Translated: CASSYLVEQYF.

This clonotype was observed a few times. This chain connects TRBV20-1 to TRBJ2-1, with TRBD2 identical over 7 bases. CDR1 DFQATT and CDR2 SNEGSKA come from the germline V gene (reference sequence). This CDR3 contains 12 residues. With V trimmed by 5 bases and J by 12 bases, 10 bases remained unmatched. This CDR3 reads CSALRLALRQFF. DNA of the CDR3: TGCAGTGCTCTTCGACTAGCCCTTCGGCAGTTCTTC.

This rearrangement joins TRBV10-1 to TRBJ2-7; D is ambiguous. The CDR3 sequence is 16 residues long. Trimming removed 2 bases at V and 0 bases at J, with 14 bases between. In germline, CDR1 is WNHNN, CDR2 SYGVQD (reference sequence). CDR3 sequence: CASSERWRLSSYEQYF. The CDR3 nucleotides are TGCGCCAGCAGTGAGAGATGGCGCCTTAGCTCCTACGAGCAGTACTTC.

The chain uses TRBV6-1 and TRBJ2-7; 13 positions agree with TRBD2. Germline V CDR1 and CDR2: MNHNS, SASEGT. Trimming cost V 7 bases and J 5 bases; bases outside gene matches: 5. The CDR3 length is 14 residues. The CDR3 sequence is CASIGLAGDHEQYF. The CDR3 bases are TGTGCCAGCATCGGACTAGCGGGAGATCACGAGCAGTACTTC.

There are a few counts of this clonotype. CDR3 in DNA: TGCAGTGCTAGAGATCACCCAGGCTCCTACGAGCAGTACTTC. Protein product: CSARDHPGSYEQYF. The chain joins TRBV20-1 to TRBJ2-7; no definite D call. Germline lookup yields CDR1 DFQATT and CDR2 SNEGSKA (reference sequence). This CDR3 is built from 14 residues. V dropped 0 bases and J dropped 0 bases, with 9 bases sitting between them.

The genes are TRBV15 and TRBJ2-5; TRBD2 matches 7 bases. With 8 bases clipped from V and 7 bases from J, the junction kept 7 bases outside the gene matches. This CDR3 is built from 12 residues. Germline V gene data show CDR1 as LNHNV and CDR2 as YYDKDF (reference sequence). CDR3 in amino acids: CATGRDDTTQYF. CDR3 DNA sequence: TGTGCCACCGGGAGGGACGATACGACCCAGTACTTC. Drawing the rest from reference TRBV15 and TRBJ2-5, the complete variable domain is DAMVIQNPRYQVTQFGKPVTLSCSQTLNHNVMYWYQQKSSQAPKLLFHYYDKDFNNEADTPDNFQSRRPNTSFCFLDIRSPGLGDTAMYLCATGRDDTTQYFGPGTRLLVL.

V gene TRBV15 combines with J gene TRBJ2-7; D may be TRBD1 (5 bases). The CDR3 runs 16 residues. V gave up 1 base and J gave up 1 base, with 14 bases separating them. CDR1 is LNHNV and CDR2 is YYDKDF in the germline V gene (reference sequence). CDR3 DNA: TGTGCCACCAGCAGAGGTGGGGCAGGGAAATCCTACGAGCAGTACTTC. It codes for CATSRGGAGKSYEQYF.

The chain joins TRBV6-1 to TRBJ2-1; no firm D call. CDR1 and CDR2 from the germline V gene are MNHNS and SASEGT. This CDR3 has 12 amino acids. Deletions cut 7 bases from V and 7 bases from J, with 11 bases between. In DNA, the CDR3 is TGTGCCAGCAAGGCTAAGGTAAATGAGCAGTTCTTC. Its protein is CASKAKVNEQFF.

The J gene is TRBJ2-7, the V gene TRBV6-1; possible D gene TRBD1, 5 bases. CDR1 and CDR2 from the germline V gene are MNHNS and SASEGT. The CDR3 has 14 amino acids. The ends were cut back, 10 bases at V and 0 bases at J, with 16 bases in the middle. Here the CDR3 DNA reads TGTGCCACCAAAATGACAGTGATCTCCTACGAGCAGTACTTC. Amino acids: CATKMTVISYEQYF.

This clonotype has just a few counts. J is TRBJ2-5 and V is TRBV5-1, with 9 bases that match TRBD1. Germline V gene data show CDR1 as SGHRS and CDR2 as YFSETQ. Trimming cost V 4 bases and J 5 bases; bases outside gene matches: 12. This CDR3 is built from 16 residues. In nucleotides, the CDR3 is TGCGCCAGCAGCATTGGACAGGGACAGGGTGGCGAGACCCAGTACTTC. Protein sequence: CASSIGQGQGGETQYF.

The chain couples TRBV27 to TRBJ2-4; D not certain. The germline CDR1 and CDR2 sequences are MNHEY and SMNVEV (reference sequence). The CDR3 has 19 residues. V was cut by 0 bases and J by 3 bases, with 21 bases left in between. The CDR3 spells CASSLSPASVFLDKNIQYF. CDR3 DNA sequence: TGTGCCAGCAGTTTATCGCCCGCGTCGGTCTTCTTAGACAAAAACATTCAGTACTTC.

This clonotype was seen a few times. The chain combines TRBV29-1 with TRBJ2-1; 8 bases fit TRBD2. The V and J ends lost 8 bases and 3 bases, in that order; junction bases with no gene match: 9. CDR1 and CDR2 (germline): SQVTM, ANQGSEA. The CDR3 loop spans 14 amino acids. The CDR3 DNA reads as TGCAGCACCCTGGCGGGAGGACACTACAATGAGCAGTTCTTC. Translated: CSTLAGGHYNEQFF.

The chain combines TRBV3-1 with TRBJ2-1, with TRBD2 matching over 13 bases. After removal of 4 bases from V and 10 bases from J, the junction contained 13 bases not matched to a gene. The germline gives CDR1 LGHDT, CDR2 YNNKEL (reference sequence). This CDR3 spans 17 amino acids. The CDR3 DNA is TGTGCCAGCAGCCCCCCCGTAACTAGCGGGAGGGCCGAGGAGCAGTTCTTC. It yields the protein CASSPPVTSGRAEEQFF.

The chain recombines TRBV9 with TRBJ2-1, with a possible D match to TRBD1 (6 bases). Trimming removed 3 bases from V and 0 bases from J, with 10 bases in between. Germline V gene lookup returns CDR1 SGDLS and CDR2 YYNGEE. CDR3 size: 15 residues. The CDR3 spells CASSGADSSYNEQFF. The DNA of the CDR3 is TGTGCCAGCAGCGGGGCGGACAGCTCCTACAATGAGCAGTTCTTC.

The genes are TRBV6-1 and TRBJ2-1, with D maybe TRBD1 (6 bases). CDR1 and CDR2 from the germline V gene are MNHNS and SASEGT. CDR3 length: 13 amino acids. V was pared by 7 bases and J by 7 bases, with 14 bases between. The CDR3 is CASTHRVGNEQFF. In DNA, the CDR3 is TGTGCCAGCACACACAGGGTGGGGAATGAGCAGTTCTTC.

This clonotype was counted only a few times. The V gene is TRBV14, the J gene TRBJ2-5; no definite D call. Trimming shortened V by 0 bases and J by 4 bases, and 21 bases separated the two germline ends. Germline values: CDR1 SGHDN, CDR2 FVKESK. The CDR3 has 18 amino acids. CDR3 loop: CASSQEIGQPGLSETQYF. As DNA, the CDR3 is TGTGCCAGCAGCCAAGAAATCGGGCAACCAGGCTTGTCAGAGACCCAGTACTTC.

The table lists this clonotype with a few counts. The genes are TRBV29-1 and TRBJ1-2; the match to TRBD1 covers 8 bases. This CDR3 is 13 amino acids long. In germline, CDR1 is SQVTM, CDR2 ANQGSEA. V shed 0 bases and J 4 bases; nucleotides not matched to a gene: 1. The CDR3 DNA reads TGCAGCGTTGAAGATCAGGGGGCCTATGGCTACACCTTC. Protein product: CSVEDQGAYGYTF. The complete variable domain, with remaining parts taken from reference TRBV29-1 and TRBJ1-2, reads SAVISQKPSRDICQRGTSLTIQCQVDSQVTMMFWYRQQPGQSLTLIATANQGSEATYESGFVIDKFPISRPNLTFSTLTVSNMSPEDSSIYLCSVEDQGAYGYTFGSGTRLTVV.

This clonotype was counted a few times. The chain couples TRBV5-8 to TRBJ2-6; no clear D gene. The germline V gene encodes CDR1 SGHTS and CDR2 YDEGEE. This CDR3 is built from 15 residues. Trimming left V 2 bases short and J 0 bases short, with 6 bases between. Here the CDR3 reads CASSFMHSGANVLTF. The CDR3 nucleotides read TGTGCCAGCAGCTTCATGCACTCTGGGGCCAACGTCCTGACTTTC.

This sequence joins TRBV11-2 and TRBJ2-1; D not certain. V was pared by 0 bases and J by 7 bases, with 10 bases between. In germline, CDR1 is SGHAT, CDR2 FQNNGV. This CDR3 contains 14 residues. The CDR3 loop reads CASSLDRRQNEQFF. DNA for the CDR3: TGTGCCAGCAGCTTAGATCGCCGCCAGAATGAGCAGTTCTTC.

This sequence joins TRBV30 and TRBJ1-1; perhaps TRBD1 as D (5 bases). Trimming cost V 2 bases and J 5 bases, with 9 bases left between them. CDR1 is GTSNPN, CDR2 SVGIG, per germline (reference sequence). The CDR3 runs 12 residues. The CDR3 protein is CAWSTGTTEAFF. The CDR3 DNA reads as TGTGCCTGGAGTACGGGGACGACTGAAGCTTTCTTT.

On this clonotype: One end of the junction does not line up with germline, which may come from a read error. CDR3: CASSPPGPLEDEQYF. CDR3 DNA sequence: TGTGCCAGCTCTCCACCGGGACCTCTAGAGGATGAGCAGTACTTC. The chain links TRBV18 to TRBJ2-5; D assignment may be TRBD1 or TRBD2 (5 bases each). CDR3 length: 15 residues. Germline V CDR1 and CDR2: KGHSH, LQKENI.

The CDR3, as DNA: TGCAGTGCTAGACCCCTAGCGGGAGGGTGGGCAGATACGCAGTATTTT. Its protein is CSARPLAGGWADTQYF. The chain is built from TRBV20-1 and TRBJ2-3; TRBD2 matches 12 bases. The CDR3 sequence is 16 residues long. Germline CDR1 reads DFQATT; CDR2 reads SNEGSKA (reference sequence). Losses at the gene ends were 2 bases for V and 4 bases for J; bases not matched to a gene: 7.

The chain joins TRBV10-3 to TRBJ2-7; the D is unclear. The CDR3 runs 13 residues. V shed 5 bases and J shed 1 base, with 9 bases lying between them. Germline V gives CDR1 ENHRY, CDR2 SYGVKD. The CDR3 sequence is CAISLGPSYEQYF. CDR3 DNA: TGTGCCATCAGTCTAGGACCTTCCTACGAGCAGTACTTC.

The rearrangement joins TRBV27 to TRBJ2-7; 12 nucleotides align to TRBD2. This CDR3 is built from 15 residues. J lost 10 bases, V lost 8 bases, and 15 bases had no gene match. Germline CDR1 is MNHEY and CDR2 is SMNVEV (reference sequence). CDR3 residues: CASGLGLAGSSHQYF. The CDR3 DNA sequence: TGTGCCAGCGGTCTCGGACTAGCGGGATCGTCCCACCAGTACTTC.

In its sample, this clonotype was seen a few times. This chain joins TRBV20-1 and TRBJ2-3; 9 bases agree with TRBD2. The CDR3 has 16 amino acids. CDR1 and CDR2 from the germline V gene are DFQATT and SNEGSKA (reference sequence). After removal of 5 bases from V and 3 bases from J, the junction contained 12 bases not matched to a gene. The CDR3 nucleotides read TGCAGTGCTTCCTCCGGTTCGCGGGAGGGGACAGATACGCAGTATTTT. Amino acids: CSASSGSREGTDTQYF.

This chain links TRBV7-9 with TRBJ1-2; possible D gene TRBD1, 5 bases. V lost 1 base, J lost 7 bases, and 16 bases lay in between. CDR1 SEHNR and CDR2 FQNEAQ come from the germline V gene (reference sequence). CDR3 size: 15 residues. The CDR3 nucleotides read TGTGCCAGCAGCTTAGGTTACGGGGGAGCGCGTGGCTACACCTTC. It translates to CASSLGYGGARGYTF. The variable domain in full, completed from reference TRBV7-9 and TRBJ1-2, reads DTGVSQNPRHKITKRGQNVTFRCDPISEHNRLYWYRQTLGQGPEFLTYFQNEAQLEKSRLLSDRFSAERPKGSFSTLEIQRTEQGDSAMYLCASSLGYGGARGYTFGSGTRLTVV.

J is TRBJ1-1 and V is TRBV5-1; 7 bases match TRBD1. The germline CDR1 and CDR2 sequences are SGHRS and YFSETQ. The J segment lost 12 bases and the V segment lost 0 bases, leaving 14 bases of the junction unmatched. CDR3 length: 15 residues. CDR3 sequence: CASSLGASGGLKPFF. The DNA of the CDR3 is TGCGCCAGCAGCTTGGGCGCGTCAGGGGGACTGAAGCCTTTCTTT.